This T cell receptor beta chain stems from a study of T-cell reconstitution after alpha-beta-depleted transplantation in children. With 5 bases removed from V and 3 bases from J, the gap between germline ends came to 13 bases. Germline V gene lookup returns CDR1 MNHNS and CDR2 SASEGT. The CDR3 is 14 amino acids. Researchers prepared the TCRbeta library using unique molecular identifiers, the study reports. TCRdb recomputed calls from the PCR reads with MiXCR, one row per CDR3 protein. The sample records around 340,000 distinct CDR3 sequences, roughly 14% being singletons. The TCR originated in a human donor who donated a stem cell graft to a child with Fanconi anemia. V usage is TRBV6-1 and J usage is TRBJ1-2; D gene unclear. The material was PBMCs, obtained from the stem cell graft. CDR3 DNA: TGTGCCAGCAGTCCCCTGACGATCGACTATGGCTACACCTTC. As protein: CASSPLTIDYGYTF.